The T cell receptor beta chain under discussion was sequenced for a study of regulatory T cells in long-lasting Graves disease. Regarding the study as a whole: Patients with persistent disease shared 2,900 or so public clonotypes, outpacing the roughly 870 shared by new patients. Limited samples may have lowered accuracy. Persistent disease was characterized by preferential usage of TRBV28, TRBJ1-2 and TRBJ2-5.

This clonotype has a count of ten or more. Antigen unknown. The time point denotes: newly diagnosed GD, antithyroid drugs for less than 3 months. Making the TCR library involved RNA that had been extracted from PBMCs. Both iRepertoire HTBI primers and Arm-PCR of CDR3 regions were used to build the TCR beta libraries. TCRdb re-called the multiplex PCR reads through MiXCR, storing one row per CDR3 protein. The profile covers over 300,000 distinct CDR3 sequences, with around 16% appearing a single time and about 24% taken by the ten largest. The V gene end was trimmed by 0 bases and the J gene end by 7 bases; junction bases not matched to a gene: 4. This CDR3 has 15 amino acids. Germline lookup yields CDR1 SGHAT and CDR2 FQNNGV.

The specimen was peripheral blood mononuclear cells (PBMCs), collected at new diagnosis, from a patient treated with antithyroid drugs. V and J are TRBV11-2 and TRBJ1-1; 11 bases are shared with TRBD1. This clonotype originated in a female donor with Graves disease. CDR3 region: CASSLERTGGSEAFF. The DNA of the CDR3 is TGTGCCAGCAGCTTAGAGAGGACAGGGGGCAGTGAAGCTTTCTTT.